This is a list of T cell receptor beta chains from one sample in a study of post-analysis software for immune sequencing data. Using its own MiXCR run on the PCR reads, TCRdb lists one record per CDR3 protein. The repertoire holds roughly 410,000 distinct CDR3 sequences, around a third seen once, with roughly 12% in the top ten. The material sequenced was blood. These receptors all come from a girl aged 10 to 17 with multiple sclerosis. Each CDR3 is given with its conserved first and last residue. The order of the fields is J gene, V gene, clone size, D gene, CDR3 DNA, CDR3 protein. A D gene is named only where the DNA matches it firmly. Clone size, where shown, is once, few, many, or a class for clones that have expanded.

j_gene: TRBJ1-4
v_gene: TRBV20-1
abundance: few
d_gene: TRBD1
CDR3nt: TGCAGTGCGTATCCCGGGACAGGGCTCGAAAAACTGTTTTTT
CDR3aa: CSAYPGTGLEKLFF

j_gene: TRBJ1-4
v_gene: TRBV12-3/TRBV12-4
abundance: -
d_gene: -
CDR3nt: TGTGCCAGCAGGAGTAATGAAAAACTGTTTTTT
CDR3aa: CASRSNEKLFF

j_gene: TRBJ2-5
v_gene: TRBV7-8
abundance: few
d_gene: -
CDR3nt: TGTGCCAGCAGCTTAGAATTACTGGGAGAAGAGACCCAGTACTTC
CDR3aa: CASSLELLGEETQYF

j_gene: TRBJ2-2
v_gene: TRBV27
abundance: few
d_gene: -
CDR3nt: TGTGCCAGCTACCTAAGGACAGACAACACCGGGGAGCTGTTTTTT
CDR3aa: CASYLRTDNTGELFF

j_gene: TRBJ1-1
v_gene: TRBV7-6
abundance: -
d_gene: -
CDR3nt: TGTGCCAGCAGCCCCATGAGCGGGAAGGAGACTGAAGCTTTCTTT
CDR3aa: CASSPMSGKETEAFF

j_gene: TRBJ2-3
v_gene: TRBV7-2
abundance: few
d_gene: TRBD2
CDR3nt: TGTGCCAGCAGCCCCGGGACTAGCTTCACAGATACGCAGTATTTT
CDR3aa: CASSPGTSFTDTQYF

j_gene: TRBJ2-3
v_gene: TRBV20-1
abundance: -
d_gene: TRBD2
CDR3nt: TGCAGTGCCCCTGTGAAAGCGGGGGCCGTGGGAGATACGCAGTATTTT
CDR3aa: CSAPVKAGAVGDTQYF

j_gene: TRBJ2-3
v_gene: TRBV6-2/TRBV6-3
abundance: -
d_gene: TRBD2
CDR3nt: TGTGGCCCCCCCAGAGAGGAGCGGGGGGGCTCAGATACGCAGTATTTT
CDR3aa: CGPPREERGGSDTQYF

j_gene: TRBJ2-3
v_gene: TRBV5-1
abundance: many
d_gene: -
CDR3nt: TGCGCCAGCAGCTTCTCACGGGTGGATACGCAGTATTTT
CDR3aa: CASSFSRVDTQYF

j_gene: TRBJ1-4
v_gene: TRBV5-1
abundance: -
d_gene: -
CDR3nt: TGCGCCAGCAGCGTCAGAAACTTAAATGAAAAACTGTTTTTT
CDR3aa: CASSVRNLNEKLFF

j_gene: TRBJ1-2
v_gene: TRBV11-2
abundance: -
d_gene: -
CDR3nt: TGTGCCAGCAGCGCGCAGGGGAGAGGCTACACCTTC
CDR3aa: CASSAQGRGYTF

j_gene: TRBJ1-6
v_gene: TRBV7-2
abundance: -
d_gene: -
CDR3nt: TGTGCCAGCACCCGAAGCGGGACGGATAATTCACCCCTCCACTTT
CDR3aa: CASTRSGTDNSPLHF

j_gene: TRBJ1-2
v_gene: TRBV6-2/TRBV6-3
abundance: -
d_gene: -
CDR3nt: TGTGCCAGCAGTTATCGGGCCTCCTGGGGCTATGGCTACACCTTC
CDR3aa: CASSYRASWGYGYTF

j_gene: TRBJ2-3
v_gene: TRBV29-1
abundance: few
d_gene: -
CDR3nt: TGCAGCGTTGAAGTTACTAGCACAGATACGCAGTATTTT
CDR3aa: CSVEVTSTDTQYF

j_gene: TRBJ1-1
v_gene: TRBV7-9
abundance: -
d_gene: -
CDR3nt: TGTGCCAGCAGCCCCACACAGGGGAACACTGAAGCTTTCTTT
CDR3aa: CASSPTQGNTEAFF

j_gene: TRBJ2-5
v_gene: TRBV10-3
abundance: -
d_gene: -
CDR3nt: TGTGCCATCAGTGACCAAGGGGGGCATAAGGACCAAGAGACCCAGTACTTC
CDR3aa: CAISDQGGHKDQETQYF

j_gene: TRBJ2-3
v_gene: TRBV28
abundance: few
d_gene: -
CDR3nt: TGTGCCAGCAGCCTGGTCTCCCTCGATACGCAGTATTTT
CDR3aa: CASSLVSLDTQYF

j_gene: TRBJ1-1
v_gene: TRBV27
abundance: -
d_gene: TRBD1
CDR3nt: TGTGCCAGCACCCCGGGACAGGGAAGGAGGGTTGTCACTGAAGCTTTCTTT
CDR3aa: CASTPGQGRRVVTEAFF

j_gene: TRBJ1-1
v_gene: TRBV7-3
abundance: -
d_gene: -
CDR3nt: TGTGCCAGCAGCCCCAGCGGAGATAAGGGCCTGCGGGAGAACACTGAAGCTTTCTTT
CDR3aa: CASSPSGDKGLRENTEAFF

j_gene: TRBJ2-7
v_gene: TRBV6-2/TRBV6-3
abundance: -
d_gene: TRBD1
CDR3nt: TGTGCCAGCAGTTTTCACAGGGGGCGCAGGTCCTACGAGCAGTACTTC
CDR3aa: CASSFHRGRRSYEQYF

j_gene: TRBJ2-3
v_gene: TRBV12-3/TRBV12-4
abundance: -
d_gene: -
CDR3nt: TGTGCCAGCACAGGGGGGCGGGGAGATACGCAGTATTTT
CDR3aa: CASTGGRGDTQYF

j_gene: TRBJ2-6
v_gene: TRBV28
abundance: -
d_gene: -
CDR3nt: TGTGCCAGCAGTTCCGTACAGGGATTTCCTGGGGCCAACGTCCTGACTTTC
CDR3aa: CASSSVQGFPGANVLTF

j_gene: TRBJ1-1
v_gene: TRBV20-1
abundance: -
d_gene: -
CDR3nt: TGCAGTGCTAGAGTAGGGGGGATGAACACTGAAGCTTTCTTT
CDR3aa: CSARVGGMNTEAFF

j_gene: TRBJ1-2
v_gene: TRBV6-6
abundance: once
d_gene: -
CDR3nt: TGTGCCAGCCTGGGTATTAGGAGTGTAGACTATGGCTACACCTTC
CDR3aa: CASLGIRSVDYGYTF

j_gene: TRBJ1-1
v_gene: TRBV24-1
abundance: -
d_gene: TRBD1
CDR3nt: TGTGCCACCAGTGAAGCAGGGGGACGAACTGAAGCTTTCTTT
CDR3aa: CATSEAGGRTEAFF

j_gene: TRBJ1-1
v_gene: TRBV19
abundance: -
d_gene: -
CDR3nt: TGTGCCAGTAGTATAGGAGTGACCTCGGAAGCTTTCTTT
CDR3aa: CASSIGVTSEAFF

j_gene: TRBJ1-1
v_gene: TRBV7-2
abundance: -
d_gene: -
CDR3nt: TGTGCCAGCAGCCCCAACGAGGCAATTCGTAGCACTGAAGCTTTCTTT
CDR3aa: CASSPNEAIRSTEAFF